This T cell receptor (beta chain) appears in the sequencing data of a study of OX40 agonist ivuxolimab in advanced cancers. Study overall: Dose-escalation patients' cancers were hepatocellular carcinoma, melanoma, renal cell or head and neck cancer. Anti-PD-1, anti-PD-L1 or anti-CTLA-4 therapy given earlier was allowed, and 40% had some. Notes on the study in general: Dosing at 0.1 to 3.0 mg/kg was accompanied by clonal expansion of CD4+ and CD8+ blood T cells by week 6. CD4+ T cells averaged fewer expanded clones than CD8+ T cells.

On this clone: Its antigen remains unknown.

This CDR3 is 13 amino acids long. V was cut by 2 bases and J by 10 bases, with 12 bases left in between. From germline, CDR1 is SGHAT and CDR2 FQNNGV. Measured with immunoSEQ multiplex PCR; TCRdb has only the in-frame clones, and not every one. The sample holds 25,000 to 35,000 clones, approximately 91% seen once. This clonotype was sampled from an adult with an advanced solid tumor such as melanoma, head and neck, liver or kidney cancer. This chain connects TRBV11-2 to TRBJ2-1; D unclear. The sample in question was CD4+ or CD8+ T cells sorted from blood, obtained in a trial of the OX40 agonist ivuxolimab. CDR3 region: CASSLSFEQEQFF. CDR3 sequence (DNA): TGTGCCAGCAGCTTATCTTTTGAGCAAGAGCAGTTCTTC.